This entry concerns a single T cell receptor beta chain. The target of this receptor is not known. At one of its ends the junction is not consistent with the germline gene, which may arise from a read error. The germline V gene sets CDR1 to KGHDR and CDR2 to SFDVKD. The CDR3 starts with the cysteine, ends with the phenylalanine, and has 14 residues. The retained sequence is limited to the CDR3, 42 bases, with the frame set at the first base. Patients chosen for sequencing had shown expansion of CD8+CD57+ cells by flow cytometry. Severe acquired aplastic anemia was diagnosed in all patients according to International Study of Aplastic Anemia and Agranulocytosis and Camitta criteria. At the time blood was sampled, none of the patients had received any therapy. The study deep-sequenced TCR repertoires of sorted CD4+ and CD8+ blood T cells from severe aplastic anemia patients and healthy subjects. In the USA, patient enrollment took place under clinicaltrials.gov protocols 00001620, 01623167, 00001397, 00071045, 00081523 and 00961064. Ficoll-Paque density gradient centrifugation was used to isolate peripheral blood mononuclear cells. Before DNA extraction, CD4+ and CD8+ T cells were sorted by FACS or by magnetic beads.

The data belong to a study of CD8+CD57+ T cells in acquired aplastic anemia (dated by TCRdb to the late 2010s). About the study as a whole: On average, sorted CD4+ and CD8+ cells yielded about 3 ug of extracted DNA, with a range of about 0.17 to 27.4 ug. CD8+CD57+ expansion was defined as a frequency above the mean frequency observed in healthy subjects.

What the work shows at the level of the full study, not this receptor alone: Although roughly 29 CD8+ CDR3 sequences were shared by patients and controls, these sequences appeared highly expressed in patients and within the immunodominant clones of patients. No significant difference in CD8+ Simpson's diversity was found between patients and healthy controls (P=0.060).

Genomic DNA served as template for TCR beta VDJ combination and CDR3 sequence profiling. An Illumina HiSeq 2000 was the platform used for TCR repertoire sequencing. Per the original workflow: Repertoire assessment relied on Simpson's diversity index, CDR3 size and DJ length profiles, and TRBV/TRBJ rearrangement plots. The immunodominant clone was defined as the most abundant DNA sequence in deep sequencing data. CDR3 amino acid sequences were screened for sharing across subjects and compared with published repertoires and the VDJdb database. TCRdb redid the processing of the public reads, applying fastp at Q25 and MiXCR, and retained in-frame beta chains. For every CDR3 protein sequence, its rows merge into one entry that carries the most common genes and DNA. These V and J calls originate from TCRdb's pipeline instead of the authors' own analysis. For this sample there are around 170,000 distinct CDR3 sequences; around 47% appear just once. Of the sample, over 7.5% is held by the ten largest clones.

This receptor was taken from a human donor with aplastic anemia. The sample consisted of sorted CD4+, CD8+, or CD8+CD57+ T cells (not recorded which) from PBMCs. This sequence uses TRBV24-1 and TRBJ2-3, with no confidently assigned D gene. The DNA is as follows: TGTGCCACTAGTGATTTGCTGGAGCCAGACACGCAGTATTTT. Translation gives CATSDLLEPDTQYF.